Below are 24 T cell receptor beta chains sequenced from a single sample in a study of shared clonotypes between healthy human individuals. Profiled with immunoSEQ multiplex PCR; TCRdb holds only in-frame clones, not every one. The table lists 2 million to 2.5 million clones, approximately 96% of them singletons. Input material: naive CD4+ T cells sorted from blood. Subset: CD45RA+ positively selected. These receptors were taken from a young man in good health.

The chain employs TRBV6-1 and TRBJ2-7; no clear D gene. Germline lookup yields CDR1 MNHNS and CDR2 SASEGT. This CDR3 has 15 residues. The V gene lost 1 base and the J gene lost 1 base, with 11 bases spanning the gap. The CDR3 nucleotides read TGTGCCAGCAGTGAAGGCACAGTGTCGTCCTACGAGCAGTACTTC. This gives the protein CASSEGTVSSYEQYF.

This chain links TRBV4-1 with TRBJ1-3; 8 bases agree with TRBD1. The junction had 11 bases not matched to a gene; V was cut back by 2 bases and J by 5 bases. Germline CDR1 reads MGHRA; CDR2 reads YSYEKL. CDR3 length: 17 amino acids. CDR3 loop: CASSQPPRGRLRNTIYF. The CDR3 DNA reads TGCGCCAGCAGCCAACCGCCCAGGGGGCGCCTCCGAAACACCATATATTTT.

This chain links TRBV5-1 with TRBJ2-2; perhaps TRBD2 as D (5 bases). CDR1 and CDR2 (germline): SGHRS, YFSETQ. The CDR3 runs 15 residues. Trimming removed 0 bases at V and 6 bases at J, with 12 bases between. Here the CDR3 DNA reads TGCGCCAGCAGCTTGGCCCCGGAGGCACCCGGGGAGCTGTTTTTT. Translation: CASSLAPEAPGELFF.

V and J are TRBV11-2 and TRBJ1-2; 7 bases are shared with TRBD1. From germline, CDR1 is SGHAT and CDR2 FQNNGV. The V segment lost 7 bases and the J segment 4 bases; nucleotides outside the gene matches: 12. The CDR3 has 15 amino acids. CDR3 sequence reads: CASNTRRQGGYGYTF. The DNA for the CDR3 is TGTGCCAGCAACACCAGAAGACAGGGAGGCTATGGCTACACCTTC.

The V call is TRBV27, the J call TRBJ2-7; 9 bases align to TRBD1. J gave up 0 bases and V 7 bases, and 10 bases lay outside the gene matches. Per the germline V gene, CDR1 is MNHEY and CDR2 is SMNVEV (reference sequence). The CDR3 loop spans 16 amino acids. The CDR3 DNA reads TGTGCCAGCACCAGGACAGGGGCCTTCAGCTCCTACGAGCAGTACTTC. The encoded protein is CASTRTGAFSSYEQYF.

The rearrangement joins TRBV7-9 to TRBJ2-3; no firm D call. V dropped 4 bases and J dropped 6 bases, with 5 bases sitting between them. This CDR3 has 11 residues. Germline values: CDR1 SEHNR, CDR2 FQNEAQ (reference sequence). The CDR3 region has the DNA TGTGCCAGCAGCTGGCAGGATACGCAGTATTTT. Amino acids: CASSWQDTQYF.

This chain uses TRBV28 with TRBJ1-5, with unresolved D. V lost 5 bases to trimming and J lost 4 bases, with 12 bases between them. CDR3 length: 14 residues. Looked up from germline, CDR1 is MDHEN and CDR2 is SYDVKM. CDR3 sequence (DNA): TGTGCCAGCAGTCTCGCACCTCGAAATCAGCCCCAGCATTTT. It is translated as CASSLAPRNQPQHF.

This clone was counted a single time. The V gene is TRBV2, the J gene TRBJ1-6; no clear D gene. Germline V gene lookup returns CDR1 SNHLY and CDR2 FYNNEI. CDR3 size: 14 residues. With 6 bases removed from V and 8 bases from J, the gap between germline ends came to 14 bases. CDR3 residues: CASREISLDSPLHF. For the CDR3, the DNA is TGTGCCAGCAGGGAAATTAGCCTAGATTCACCCCTCCACTTT.

The chain recombines TRBV15 with TRBJ2-1, with 8 bases fitting TRBD2. This CDR3 spans 14 amino acids. In germline, CDR1 is LNHNV, CDR2 YYDKDF (reference sequence). V lost 7 bases to trimming and J lost 1 base; unmatched junction nucleotides: 3. CDR3 amino acids: CATTAGGSYNEQFF. In DNA, the CDR3 is TGTGCCACCACGGCGGGAGGTTCCTACAATGAGCAGTTCTTC.

The chain links TRBV5-6 to TRBJ2-7; 8 bases agree with TRBD1. The V segment lost 4 bases and the J segment 3 bases; nucleotides outside the gene matches: 3. The germline V gene has CDR1 SGHDT and CDR2 YYEEEE. The CDR3 covers 13 residues. The CDR3 sequence: CASSPGQDYEQYF. The CDR3 nucleotides are TGTGCCAGCAGCCCGGGACAGGACTACGAGCAGTACTTC. Full variable domain (missing parts from reference TRBV5-6 and TRBJ2-7): DAGVTQSPTHLIKTRGQQVTLRCSPKSGHDTVSWYQQALGQGPQFIFQYYEEEERQRGNFPDRFSGHQFPNYSSELNVNALLLGDSALYLCASSPGQDYEQYFGPGTRLTVT.

This clone came up once. The chain joins TRBV4-1 to TRBJ2-1, with D tentatively TRBD1 or TRBD2 (6 bases each). V lost 3 bases and J 8 bases, leaving 20 bases between the germline ends. Germline assignment: CDR1 MGHRA and CDR2 YSYEKL. This CDR3 comprises 16 residues. The CDR3 DNA sequence: TGCGCCAGCAGCCAGGGTGGGGGGCCCCGGATTGATGAGCAGTTCTTC. This codes for CASSQGGGPRIDEQFF.

This chain uses TRBV6-6 with TRBJ2-3; 10 bases are shared with TRBD1. V lost 8 bases and J lost 9; bases outside the gene matches: 11. The CDR3 spans 14 residues. The germline V gene has CDR1 MNHNY and CDR2 SVGAGI (reference sequence). The DNA for the CDR3 is TGTGCCAGCGCGAGACAGGGGGCTGAAAGGACGCAGTATTTT. Translated: CASARQGAERTQYF.

The rearrangement joins TRBV28 to TRBJ1-1, with no clear D. The germline V gene has CDR1 MDHEN and CDR2 SYDVKM. The CDR3 loop spans 14 amino acids. V was pared by 1 base and J by 0 bases, with 6 bases between. The CDR3 coding sequence is TGTGCCAGCAGTTTATATGGGATGAACACTGAAGCTTTCTTT. It encodes CASSLYGMNTEAFF.

The V and J genes are TRBV10-3 and TRBJ2-1; 12 nucleotides align to TRBD1. V trimming: 1 base; J trimming: 5 bases; junction bases outside the gene matches: 6. Germline V gene sequence: CDR1 ENHRY, CDR2 SYGVKD. The CDR3 totals 17 residues. DNA of the CDR3: TGTGCCATCAGTGAGTACCGGGACAGGGGGCCTCACAATGAGCAGTTCTTC. Translating gives CAISEYRDRGPHNEQFF.

The chain uses TRBV6-1 and TRBJ2-7; D is unclear. The CDR3 loop spans 12 amino acids. V shed 5 bases and J shed 3 bases, with 8 bases lying between them. Germline loops: CDR1 MNHNS, CDR2 SASEGT. The CDR3: CASSHPDYEQYF. CDR3 coding DNA: TGTGCCAGCAGTCATCCAGACTACGAGCAGTACTTC.

On this clone itself: The identical CDR3 is also encoded by other nucleotide sequences in the sample. The V and J genes are TRBV4-1 and TRBJ1-5; no reliable D call. V was trimmed by 0 bases and J by 7 bases, leaving 10 bases between them. This CDR3 is 14 amino acids long. Germline CDR1 MGHRA, CDR2 YSYEKL. The CDR3 DNA reads TGCGCCAGCAGCCAAGAGCAGGCGGGGCAGCCCCAGCATTTT. It specifies CASSQEQAGQPQHF.

This chain uses TRBV5-1 with TRBJ2-1; D uncertain. CDR3 length equals 13 residues. CDR1 is SGHRS, CDR2 YFSETQ, per germline. V was cut by 0 bases and J by 8 bases, with 9 bases left in between. CDR3 amino acids: CASSLVGQDEQFF. CDR3 nucleotides: TGCGCCAGCAGCTTGGTTGGCCAAGATGAGCAGTTCTTC.

About this clone: In the same sample, other DNA sequences code for this CDR3. The V and J genes are TRBV18 and TRBJ1-2, with 9 bases lining up with TRBD1. The J segment lost 2 bases and the V segment lost 6 bases, leaving 4 bases of the junction unmatched. The CDR3 has 14 residues. The germline gives CDR1 KGHSH, CDR2 LQKENI. CDR3 loop: CASSPGQGNYGYTF. For the CDR3, the DNA is TGTGCCAGCTCCCCGGGACAGGGAAACTATGGCTACACCTTC.

J is TRBJ2-2 and V is TRBV7-3, with D perhaps being TRBD1 or TRBD2 (5 bases each). The germline V gene encodes CDR1 SGHTA and CDR2 FQGTGA. Trimming stripped 3 bases from V and 1 base from J, with 15 bases between. The CDR3 loop spans 17 amino acids. The CDR3 region is CASSFHPGAWNTGELFF. CDR3 DNA: TGTGCCAGCAGCTTCCATCCCGGGGCTTGGAACACCGGGGAGCTGTTTTTT.

As concerns this clone: Other DNA sequences from this sample encode an identical CDR3 as well. The CDR3 sequence is CASSPGTGYSYEQYF. The CDR3 nucleotides are TGTGCCAGCAGCCCCGGGACAGGGTACTCCTACGAGCAGTACTTC. The chain is built from TRBV7-9 and TRBJ2-7; 9 bases fit TRBD1. The germline CDR1 and CDR2 sequences are SEHNR and FQNEAQ (reference sequence). Germline trimming cut 5 bases from V and 0 bases from J; bases unmatched to any gene: 5. This CDR3 is built from 15 residues.

The V call is TRBV6-6, the J call TRBJ2-2; a possible D gene is TRBD1 (5 bases). The CDR3 sequence is 15 residues long. Germline values: CDR1 MNHNY, CDR2 SVGAGI (reference sequence). V was shortened by 0 bases and J by 6 bases, with 11 bases between the two germline ends. The CDR3 DNA reads as TGTGCCAGCAGTTACTCGACAGTAGGGGCCGGGGAGCTGTTTTTT. Protein: CASSYSTVGAGELFF.

The chain links TRBV6-6 to TRBJ2-2; maybe TRBD1 (6 bases). This CDR3 has 13 amino acids. CDR1 and CDR2 (germline): MNHNY, SVGAGI (reference sequence). V was trimmed by 2 bases and J by 6 bases, leaving 7 bases between them. The CDR3 nucleotides are TGTGCCAGCAGTTACCCAGGGGCCGGGGAGCTGTTTTTT. Translated: CASSYPGAGELFF.

The chain carries TRBV5-8 and TRBJ2-7; D remains unclear. CDR3 size: 14 residues. V dropped 0 bases and J dropped 0 bases, with 7 bases sitting between them. CDR1 SGHTS and CDR2 YDEGEE come from the germline V gene. This CDR3 reads CASSLDRLSYEQYF. The DNA for the CDR3 is TGTGCCAGCAGCTTGGATCGGCTCTCCTACGAGCAGTACTTC.

The chain has TRBV5-1 and TRBJ1-3; 8 bases are a match to TRBD1. Per the germline V gene, CDR1 is SGHRS and CDR2 is YFSETQ. The CDR3 contains 16 residues. The ends lost 7 bases at V and 2 bases at J; junction bases unmatched: 11. CDR3 sequence reads: CASSPLGQDTGNTIYF. The CDR3 coding sequence is TGCGCCAGCTCTCCCCTGGGACAGGACACTGGAAACACCATATATTTT.